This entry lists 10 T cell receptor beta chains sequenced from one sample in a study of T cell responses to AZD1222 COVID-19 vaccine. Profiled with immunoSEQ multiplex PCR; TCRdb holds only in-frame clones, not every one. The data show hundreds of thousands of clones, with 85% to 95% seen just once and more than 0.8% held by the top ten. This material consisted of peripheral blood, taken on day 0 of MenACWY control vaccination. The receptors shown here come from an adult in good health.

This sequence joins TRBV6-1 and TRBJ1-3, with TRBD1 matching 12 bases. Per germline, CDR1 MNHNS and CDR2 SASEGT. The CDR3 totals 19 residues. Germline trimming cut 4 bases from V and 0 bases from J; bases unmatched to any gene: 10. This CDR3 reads CASSVGTGGKSSSGNTIYF. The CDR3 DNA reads TGTGCCAGCAGTGTTGGGACAGGGGGCAAATCGAGCTCTGGAAACACCATATATTTT.

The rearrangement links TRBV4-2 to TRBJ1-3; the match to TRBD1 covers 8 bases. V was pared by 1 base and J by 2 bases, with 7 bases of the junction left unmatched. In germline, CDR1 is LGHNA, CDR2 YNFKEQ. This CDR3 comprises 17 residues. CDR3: CASSQGPQGAAGNTIYF. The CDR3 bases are TGTGCCAGCAGCCAAGGACCCCAGGGGGCAGCTGGAAACACCATATATTTT.

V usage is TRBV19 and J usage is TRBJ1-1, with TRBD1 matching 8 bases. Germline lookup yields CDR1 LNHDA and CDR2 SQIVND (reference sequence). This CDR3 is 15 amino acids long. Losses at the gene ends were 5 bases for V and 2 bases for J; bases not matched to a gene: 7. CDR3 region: CASSSLGTGNTEAFF. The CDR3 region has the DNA TGTGCCAGTAGTTCCCTCGGGACAGGAAACACTGAAGCTTTCTTT.

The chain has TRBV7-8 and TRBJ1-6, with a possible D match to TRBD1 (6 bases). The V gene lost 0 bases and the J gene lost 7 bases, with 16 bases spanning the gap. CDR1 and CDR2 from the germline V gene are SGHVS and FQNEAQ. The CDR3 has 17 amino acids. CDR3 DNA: TGTGCCAGCAGCTTAGCCGGGGGCGGGTGGAGGAATTCACCCCTCCACTTT. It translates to CASSLAGGGWRNSPLHF.

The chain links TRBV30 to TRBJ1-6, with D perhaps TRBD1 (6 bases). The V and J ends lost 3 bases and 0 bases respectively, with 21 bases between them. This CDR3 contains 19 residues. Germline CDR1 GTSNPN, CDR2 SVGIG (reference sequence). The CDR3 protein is CAWSHRARWTSSYNSPLHF. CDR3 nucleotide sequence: TGTGCCTGGAGCCACAGGGCCCGTTGGACTAGCTCCTATAATTCACCCCTCCACTTT.

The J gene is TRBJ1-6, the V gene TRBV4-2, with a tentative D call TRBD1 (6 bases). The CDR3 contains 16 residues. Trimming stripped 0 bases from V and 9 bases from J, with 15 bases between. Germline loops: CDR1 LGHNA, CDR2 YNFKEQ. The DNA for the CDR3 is TGTGCCAGCAGCCAAGATCGGAACAGGGAGGGTTCACCCCTCCACTTT. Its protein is CASSQDRNREGSPLHF.

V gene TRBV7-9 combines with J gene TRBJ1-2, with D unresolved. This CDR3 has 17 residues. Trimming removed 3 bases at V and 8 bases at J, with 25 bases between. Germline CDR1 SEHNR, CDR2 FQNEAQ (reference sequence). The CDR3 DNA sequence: TGTGCCAGCAGCTTGTATCGCCAGGAGCGTCTTTCGGAGGGCTACACCTTC. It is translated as CASSLYRQERLSEGYTF.

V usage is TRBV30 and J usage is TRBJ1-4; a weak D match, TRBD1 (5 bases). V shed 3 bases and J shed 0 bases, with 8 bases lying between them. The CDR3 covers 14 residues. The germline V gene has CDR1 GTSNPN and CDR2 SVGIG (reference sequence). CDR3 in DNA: TGTGCCTGGAGCCTGGGGGCAACTAATGAAAAACTGTTTTTT. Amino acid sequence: CAWSLGATNEKLFF.

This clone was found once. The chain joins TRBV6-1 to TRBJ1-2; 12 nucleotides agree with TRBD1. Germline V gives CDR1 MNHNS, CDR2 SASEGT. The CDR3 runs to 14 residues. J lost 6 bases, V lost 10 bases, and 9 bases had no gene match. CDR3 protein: CATTGTGGADGYTF. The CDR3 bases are TGTGCCACCACCGGGACAGGGGGCGCAGATGGCTACACCTTC.

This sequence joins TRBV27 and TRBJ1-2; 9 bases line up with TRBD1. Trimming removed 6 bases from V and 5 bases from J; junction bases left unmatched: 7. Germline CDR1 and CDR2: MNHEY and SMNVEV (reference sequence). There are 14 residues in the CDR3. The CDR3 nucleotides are TGTGCCAGCAGGGCACGGGACAGGGCTTATGGCTACACCTTC. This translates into CASRARDRAYGYTF.